This TCR beta chain was sequenced during a study of blood T cell repertoires in COVID-19. The wider study: Specimens from acute and convalescent COVID-19 originated in the United States, Italy and Spain. Nucleic acid was either cDNA or gDNA, and it came from T cells, B-cell-depleted T cells, or PBMCs.

As originally analysed: Amplification with reference gene primers provided the estimates of nucleated cell counts. Sequencing used immunoSEQ multiplex PCR; TCRdb keeps in-frame clones, though not all of them. V, J and clone size are taken as reported in that table, and D and trimming were inferred from the DNA itself. This table has a few hundred thousand clones, approximately 87% appearing once. The trim removed 6 bases at V and 7 bases at J, leaving 3 bases unmatched. CDR3 length: 13 residues. CDR1 is MNHEY, CDR2 SVGAGI, per germline. The V and J genes are TRBV6-5 and TRBJ1-3; TRBD1 agrees at 10 bases. The TCR sequence derives from a man in his fifties or sixties who had recovered from COVID-19. The sample was peripheral blood. The CDR3 here is CASSTGQGNTIYF. The CDR3 DNA sequence: TGTGCCAGCAGCACGGGACAGGGGAACACCATATATTTT.